This TCR beta chain is drawn from a study of blood T cells in healthy people across ages. The study, taken as a whole, reports: Greater diversity and more naive CD4+ cells were seen in long-lived donors than in aged donors.

A second PCR, run for about 6 to 11 cycles, used a sample-barcoded 5' primer plus a J-beta primer mix. Each CDR3 protein is one row after TCRdb ran MiXCR on the 5' RACE reads. The sample includes about 1.1 million distinct CDR3 sequences, more than 30% of them seen just once. Worth noting for this clonotype: The antigen remains undetermined.

This receptor was obtained from a man aged 18 to 30 in good health. The sequenced sample consisted of blood.

Here the CDR3 DNA reads TGCGCCAGCAGCCAAGATGTAGCGGGGGCCTTTTTCACAGATACGCAGTATTTT. It encodes CASSQDVAGAFFTDTQYF. The chain recombines TRBV4-1 with TRBJ2-3, with 9 bases fitting TRBD2. The CDR3 consists of 18 residues. CDR1 is MGHRA and CDR2 is YSYEKL in the germline V gene. J gave up 2 bases and V 0 bases, and 9 bases lay outside the gene matches.